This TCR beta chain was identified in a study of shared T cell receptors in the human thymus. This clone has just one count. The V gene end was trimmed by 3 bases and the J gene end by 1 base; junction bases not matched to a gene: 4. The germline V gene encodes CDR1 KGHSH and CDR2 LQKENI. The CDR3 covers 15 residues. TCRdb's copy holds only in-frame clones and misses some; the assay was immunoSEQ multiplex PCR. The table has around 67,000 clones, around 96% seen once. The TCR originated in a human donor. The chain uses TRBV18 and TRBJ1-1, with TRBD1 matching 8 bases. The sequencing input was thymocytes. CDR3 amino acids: CASSPGQGANTEAFF. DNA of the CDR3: TGTGCCAGCTCACCGGGGCAGGGGGCGAACACTGAAGCTTTCTTT.